This T cell receptor (beta chain) was identified in a study of Graves' ophthalmopathy and Graves' hyperthyroidism. Study-wide results and caveats: In blood appeared most of the expanded thyroid clonotypes whose frequency exceeded 0.001.

The CDR3 covers 16 residues. Germline CDR1 reads SNHLY; CDR2 reads FYNNEI. V was clipped by 4 bases and J by 0 bases, with 10 bases between them. At least ten counts were recorded for this clonotype. Its specificity is not known. Investigators amplified TCR beta CDR3 regions from RNA transcripts. The first round was an RT-PCR with HTBI primers, and the second round was a multiplex PCR. In TCRdb, the multiplex PCR reads were re-called with MiXCR into one record per CDR3 protein. The data contain about 220,000 distinct CDR3 sequences, 20% to 25% of them singletons. This sequence joins TRBV2 and TRBJ1-6; D is uncertain. What was sequenced was peripheral blood. The receptor was isolated from a woman aged 50 to 65 with Graves' ophthalmopathy. The CDR3 DNA reads as TGTGCCAGCAGTGGGCAGCGAAGCTCCTATAATTCACCCCTCCACTTT. This translates into CASSGQRSSYNSPLHF. The whole variable domain, remainder taken from reference TRBV2 and TRBJ1-6, is EPEVTQTPSHQVTQMGQEVILRCVPISNHLYFYWYRQILGQKVEFLVSFYNNEISEKSEIFDDQFSVERPDGSNFTLKIRSTKLEDSAMYFCASSGQRSSYNSPLHFGNGTRLTVT.